This T cell receptor beta chain is drawn from a study of blood T cell repertoires in COVID-19. Study-level background: Sources were T cells, B-cell-depleted T cells, or PBMCs; the material itself was cDNA or gDNA.

Per the study methods: Estimated nucleated cell counts came from reference gene primer amplification. The method was immunoSEQ multiplex PCR; TCRdb's version includes in-frame clones alone and lacks a portion of them. V and J calls and clone size are as listed in that table; D and trimming were resolved from the DNA. The sample has some 150,000 clones; 82% are singletons. The CDR3 spans 14 residues. Germline V gene sequence: CDR1 MNHEY, CDR2 SVGAGI. V lost 7 bases, J lost 5 bases, and 15 bases lay in between. Sequenced: peripheral blood. The chain has TRBV6-5 and TRBJ2-1, with D unresolved. The receptor was isolated from a woman in her 70s with acute or convalescent COVID-19. For the CDR3, the DNA is TGTGCCAGCATAGTTGGGCAGGTGAACAATGAGCAGTTCTTC. It specifies CASIVGQVNNEQFF.